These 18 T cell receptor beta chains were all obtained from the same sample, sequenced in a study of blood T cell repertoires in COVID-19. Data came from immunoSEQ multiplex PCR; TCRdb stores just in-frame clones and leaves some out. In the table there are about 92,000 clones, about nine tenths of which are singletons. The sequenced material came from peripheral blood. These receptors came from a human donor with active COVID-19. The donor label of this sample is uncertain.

The CDR3 nucleotides read TGTGCCAGCAGCACCCAGGGGGCCGAGCAGTACTTC. As protein: CASSTQGAEQYF. This sequence joins TRBV9 and TRBJ2-7; TRBD1 aligns across 8 bases. Germline loops: CDR1 SGDLS, CDR2 YYNGEE. The CDR3 has 12 residues. The V segment lost 4 bases and the J segment 6 bases; nucleotides outside the gene matches: 3.

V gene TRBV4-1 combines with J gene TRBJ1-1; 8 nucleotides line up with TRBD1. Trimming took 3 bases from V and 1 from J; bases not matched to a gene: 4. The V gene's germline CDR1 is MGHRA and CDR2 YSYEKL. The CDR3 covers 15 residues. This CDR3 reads CASSHLGTGNTEAFF. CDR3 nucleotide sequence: TGCGCCAGCAGCCATCTGGGGACAGGGAACACTGAAGCTTTCTTT.

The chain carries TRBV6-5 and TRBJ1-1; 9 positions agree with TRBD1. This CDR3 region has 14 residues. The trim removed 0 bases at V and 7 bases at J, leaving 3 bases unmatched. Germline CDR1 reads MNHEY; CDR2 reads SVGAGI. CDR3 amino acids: CASSYSTGGIEAFF. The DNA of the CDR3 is TGTGCCAGCAGTTACTCGACAGGGGGTATTGAAGCTTTCTTT.

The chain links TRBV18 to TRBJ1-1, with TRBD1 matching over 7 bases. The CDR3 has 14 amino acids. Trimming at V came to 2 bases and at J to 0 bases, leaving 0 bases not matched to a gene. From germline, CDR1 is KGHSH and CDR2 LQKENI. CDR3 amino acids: CASSPTGVNTEAFF. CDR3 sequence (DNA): TGTGCCAGCTCACCAACAGGGGTGAACACTGAAGCTTTCTTT.

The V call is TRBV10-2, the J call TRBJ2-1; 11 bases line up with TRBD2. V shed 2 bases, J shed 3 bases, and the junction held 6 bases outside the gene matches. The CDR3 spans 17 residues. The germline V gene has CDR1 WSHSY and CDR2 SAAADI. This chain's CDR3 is CASSEKGTSGFYNEQFF. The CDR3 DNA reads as TGCGCCAGCAGTGAGAAGGGGACTAGCGGCTTCTACAATGAGCAGTTCTTC.

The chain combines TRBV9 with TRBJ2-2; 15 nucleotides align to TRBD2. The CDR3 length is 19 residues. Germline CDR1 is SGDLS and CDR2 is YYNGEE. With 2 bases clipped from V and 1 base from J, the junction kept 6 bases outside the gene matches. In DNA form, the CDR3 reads TGTGCCAGCAGCGTGAGGATGGGACTAGCGGGGGGGAACACCGGGGAGCTGTTTTTT. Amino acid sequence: CASSVRMGLAGGNTGELFF.

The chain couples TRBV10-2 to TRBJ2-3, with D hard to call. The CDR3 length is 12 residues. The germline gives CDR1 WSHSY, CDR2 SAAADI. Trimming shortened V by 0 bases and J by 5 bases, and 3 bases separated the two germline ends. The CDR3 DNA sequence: TGCGCCAGCAGTGAGTCCGGAGATACGCAGTATTTT. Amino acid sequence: CASSESGDTQYF.

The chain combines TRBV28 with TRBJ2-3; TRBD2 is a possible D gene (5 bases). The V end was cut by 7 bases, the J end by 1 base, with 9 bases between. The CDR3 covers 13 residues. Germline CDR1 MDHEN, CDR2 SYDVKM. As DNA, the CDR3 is TGTGCCAGCACAACCGGGGGCACAGATACGCAGTATTTT. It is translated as CASTTGGTDTQYF.

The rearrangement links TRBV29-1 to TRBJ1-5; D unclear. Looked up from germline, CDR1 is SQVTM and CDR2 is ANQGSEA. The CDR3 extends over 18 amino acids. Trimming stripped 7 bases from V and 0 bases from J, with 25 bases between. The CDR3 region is CSAGPSKERLISNQPQHF. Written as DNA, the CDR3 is TGCAGCGCTGGCCCCTCCAAGGAACGACTGATTAGCAATCAGCCCCAGCATTTT.

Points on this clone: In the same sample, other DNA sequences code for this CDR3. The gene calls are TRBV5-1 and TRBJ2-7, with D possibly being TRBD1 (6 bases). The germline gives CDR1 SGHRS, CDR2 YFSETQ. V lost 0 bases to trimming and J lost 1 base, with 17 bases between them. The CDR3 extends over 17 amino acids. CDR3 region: CASSLGLDSAISYEQYF. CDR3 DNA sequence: TGCGCCAGCAGCTTGGGATTGGACAGCGCAATTTCCTACGAGCAGTACTTC.

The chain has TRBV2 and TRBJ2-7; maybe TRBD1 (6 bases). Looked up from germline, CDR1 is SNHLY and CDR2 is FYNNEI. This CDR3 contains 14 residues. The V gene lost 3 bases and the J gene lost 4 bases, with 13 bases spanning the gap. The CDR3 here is CASSDSGTLYEQYF. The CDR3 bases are TGTGCCAGCAGTGATTCCGGGACACTATACGAGCAGTACTTC.

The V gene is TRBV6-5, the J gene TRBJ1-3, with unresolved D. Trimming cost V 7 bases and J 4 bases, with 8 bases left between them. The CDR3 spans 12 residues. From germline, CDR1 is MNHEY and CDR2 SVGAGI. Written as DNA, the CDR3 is TGTGCCAGCACGGTAGCAGGAAACACCATATATTTT. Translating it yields CASTVAGNTIYF.

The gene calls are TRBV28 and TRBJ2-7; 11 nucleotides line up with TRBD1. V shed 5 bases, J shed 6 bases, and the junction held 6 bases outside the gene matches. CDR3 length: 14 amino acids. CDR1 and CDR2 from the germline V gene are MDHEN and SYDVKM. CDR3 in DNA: TGTGCCAGCAGTACCCGGGACAGGGGGATCGAGCAGTACTTC. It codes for CASSTRDRGIEQYF.

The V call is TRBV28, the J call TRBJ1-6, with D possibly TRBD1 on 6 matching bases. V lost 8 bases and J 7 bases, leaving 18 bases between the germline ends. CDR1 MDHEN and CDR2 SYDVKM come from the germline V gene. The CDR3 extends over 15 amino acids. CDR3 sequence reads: CASGGGVGENSPLHF. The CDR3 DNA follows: TGTGCCAGCGGTGGGGGCGTAGGGGAAAATTCACCCCTCCACTTT.

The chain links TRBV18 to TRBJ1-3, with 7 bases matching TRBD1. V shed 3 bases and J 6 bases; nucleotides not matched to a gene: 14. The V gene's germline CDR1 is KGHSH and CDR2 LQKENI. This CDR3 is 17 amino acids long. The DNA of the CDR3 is TGTGCCAGCTCACCCACAACCGACAGGGACGTAGAAAACACCATATATTTT. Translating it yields CASSPTTDRDVENTIYF.

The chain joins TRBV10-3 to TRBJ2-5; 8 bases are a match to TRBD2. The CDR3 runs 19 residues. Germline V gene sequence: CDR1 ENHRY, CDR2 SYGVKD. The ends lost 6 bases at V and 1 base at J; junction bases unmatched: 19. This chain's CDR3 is CAISPTRVGGGQSQETQYF. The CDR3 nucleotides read TGTGCCATCAGCCCGACTAGGGTCGGGGGGGGACAATCCCAAGAGACCCAGTACTTC.

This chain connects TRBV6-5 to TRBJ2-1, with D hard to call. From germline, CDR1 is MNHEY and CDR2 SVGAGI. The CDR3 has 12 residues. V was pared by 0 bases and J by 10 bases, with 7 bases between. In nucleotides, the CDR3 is TGTGCCAGCAGTTACTCGGGCTACGAGCAGTTCTTC. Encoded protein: CASSYSGYEQFF.

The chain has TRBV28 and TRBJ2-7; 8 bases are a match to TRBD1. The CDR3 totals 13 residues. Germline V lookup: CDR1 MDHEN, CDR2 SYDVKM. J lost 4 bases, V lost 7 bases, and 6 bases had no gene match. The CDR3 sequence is CASNDRGGYEQYF. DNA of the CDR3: TGTGCCAGCAATGACAGGGGTGGGTACGAGCAGTACTTC. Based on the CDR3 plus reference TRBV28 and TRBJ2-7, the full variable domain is DVKVTQSSRYLVKRTGEKVFLECVQDMDHENMFWYRQDPGLGLRLIYFSYDVKMKEKGDIPEGYSVSREKKERFSLILESASTNQTSMYLCASNDRGGYEQYFGPGTRLTVT.